Listed below are T cell receptor beta chains from one sample, sequenced in a study of shared clonotypes between healthy human individuals. The method was immunoSEQ multiplex PCR; TCRdb's version includes in-frame clones alone and lacks a portion of them. In the table there are more than 1,200,000 clones, 98% of which are singletons. Sequenced sample: naive CD4+ T cells sorted from blood. The receptors stem from a man younger than 45 in good health. CDR3s include the opening cysteine and the closing phenylalanine or tryptophan. Rows may omit the clone size; those that give it use once, few, many or a size class.

clone_size | j_call | v_call | cdr3_aa
NA | TRBJ2-1 | TRBV7-9 | CASSLADTPYNEQFF
once | TRBJ1-5 | TRBV18 | CASSPGRDQPQHF
NA | TRBJ2-2 | TRBV5-1 | CASSPGAGNTGELFF
NA | TRBJ2-2 | TRBV2 | CASKGSGGELFF
NA | TRBJ1-5 | TRBV19 | CASTIRQGVQPQHF
once | TRBJ2-1 | TRBV9 | CASSSAGTTTSGSYNEQFF
NA | TRBJ2-1 | TRBV6-5 | CASNRLAGELNEQFF
NA | TRBJ2-1 | TRBV5-4 | CASSSSKSQFNEQFF
NA | TRBJ2-5 | TRBV28 | CASSLEGFGRETQYF
NA | TRBJ2-2 | TRBV9 | CASSVSGKNTGELFF
NA | TRBJ2-7 | TRBV5-1 | CASSSNPGLAGEKANEQYF
NA | TRBJ1-5 | TRBV6-1 | CASSGGLSNQPQHF
NA | TRBJ1-3 | TRBV5-4 | CASSFQSGNTIYF
once | TRBJ2-7 | TRBV6-5 | CASSLRQGGDEQYF
NA | TRBJ2-7 | TRBV7-2 | CASSTQGYEQYF
once | TRBJ2-3 | TRBV10-3 | CAITSGSTDTQYF
NA | TRBJ2-7 | TRBV11-2 | CASSLGLGAYEQYF
NA | TRBJ2-1 | TRBV5-4 | CASRLPGSLNEQFF
once | TRBJ2-3 | TRBV9 | CASSPQPGLKRISTDTQYF
NA | TRBJ1-5 | TRBV6-1 | CASSGRDRGSYSNQPQHF
once | TRBJ1-4 | TRBV30 | CAFSRSASEKLFF
NA | TRBJ2-5 | TRBV21-1 | CASSGTGQETQYF
NA | TRBJ2-7 | TRBV15 | CATSKHTGVISYEQYF
NA | TRBJ2-6 | TRBV14 | CASSQVRGLGANVLTF
NA | TRBJ2-3 | TRBV5-1 | CASSLPGGASTDTQYF
NA | TRBJ2-1 | TRBV7-2 | CASSRQSESYNEQFF
NA | TRBJ2-2 | TRBV11-3 | CASNGGAGELFF